Listed below are T cell receptor beta chains from one sample, sequenced in a study of control samples from healthy donors and cancer patients. Generated by immunoSEQ multiplex PCR, the TCRdb table keeps only in-frame clones and is missing some. Among approximately 150,000 clones listed, approximately 91% were seen once. Sequencing used blood. These receptors came from a man younger than 45 in good health. Both conserved end residues are part of each CDR3. A D gene is named only where the DNA matches it firmly. Clone size is given for some rows only: seen once, a few or many times, or a class if the clone is expanded.

D	length	size	J	V	CDR3	DNA
TRBD2	16	NA	TRBJ2-3	TRBV5-4	CASRLVGRLAEDTQYF	TGTGCCAGCAGACTTGTTGGACGACTAGCTGAAGATACGCAGTATTTT
TRBD2	15	NA	TRBJ2-1	TRBV7-9	CASSRGSLYNNEQFF	TGTGCCAGCAGCCGCGGGAGCCTGTACAACAATGAGCAGTTCTTC
NA	15	once	TRBJ1-1	TRBV18	CASSPVAWVDTEAFF	TGTGCCAGCTCACCGGTGGCGTGGGTGGACACTGAAGCTTTCTTT
TRBD2	17	NA	TRBJ2-2	TRBV4-2	CASSQPSGGAGTGELFF	TGTGCCAGCAGCCAACCTAGCGGGGGGGCAGGGACCGGGGAGCTGTTTTTT
TRBD1	15	NA	TRBJ2-7	TRBV11-2	CASSSTGTGLYEQYF	TGTGCCAGCAGCTCGACCGGGACAGGGTTATACGAGCAGTACTTC
TRBD2	16	NA	TRBJ2-3	TRBV7-6	CASSLYASGGLDTQYF	TGTGCCAGCAGCTTATACGCTAGCGGGGGGTTGGATACGCAGTATTTT
TRBD1	16	NA	TRBJ2-7	TRBV2	CASSDTWDRGHYEQYF	TGTGCCAGCAGTGATACGTGGGACAGGGGGCATTACGAGCAGTACTTC
NA	12	NA	TRBJ1-2	TRBV5-1	CASSFGSYGYTF	TGCGCCAGCAGCTTTGGGTCCTATGGCTACACCTTC
NA	13	NA	TRBJ2-7	TRBV18	CASFSTASYEQYF	TGTGCCAGCTTCTCGACAGCCTCCTACGAGCAGTACTTC
NA	12	NA	TRBJ1-5	TRBV19	CASRGANQPQHF	TGTGCCAGTAGGGGGGCTAACCAGCCCCAGCATTTT
NA	12	NA	TRBJ1-6	TRBV10-1	CASSESSSPLHF	TGCGCCAGCAGTGAGTCTTCTTCACCCCTCCACTTT
NA	14	NA	TRBJ2-3	TRBV6-1	CASSEGYTRDTQYF	TGTGCCAGCAGTGAAGGCTACACCCGAGATACGCAGTATTTT
NA	15	once	TRBJ2-2	TRBV2	CASSDVKSDTGELFF	TGTGCCAGCAGTGACGTAAAAAGTGACACCGGGGAGCTGTTTTTT
TRBD1	16	NA	TRBJ1-6	TRBV27	CASSPQGTDYNSPLHF	TGTGCCAGCAGTCCACAAGGGACAGATTATAATTCACCCCTCCACTTT
TRBD2	15	NA	TRBJ2-3	TRBV5-1	CASSLAGARPDTQYF	TGCGCCAGCAGCTTAGCGGGGGCTCGTCCAGATACGCAGTATTTT
NA	13	NA	TRBJ2-7	TRBV5-1	CASSGGANGEQYF	TGCGCCAGCAGCGGGGGGGCGAATGGCGAGCAGTACTTC
TRBD1	14	NA	TRBJ2-7	TRBV12-5	CASGFGQGQYEQYF	TGTGCTAGTGGTTTCGGACAGGGTCAGTACGAGCAGTACTTC
TRBD1	13	NA	TRBJ2-1	TRBV9	CASSAGTGRYQFF	TGTGCCAGCAGCGCCGGGACAGGGAGGTATCAGTTCTTC
NA	14	NA	TRBJ1-5	TRBV11-2	CASSLVGGNQPQHF	TGTGCCAGCAGTTTAGTTGGAGGCAATCAGCCCCAGCATTTT
NA	13	NA	TRBJ2-2	TRBV20-1	CSASWWDTGELFF	TGCAGTGCTAGTTGGTGGGACACCGGGGAGCTGTTTTTT
TRBD1	15	NA	TRBJ1-6	TRBV6-6	CASTLDRADESPLHF	TGTGCCAGCACCTTAGACAGGGCTGATGAGTCACCCCTCCACTTT
NA	14	NA	TRBJ1-1	TRBV20-1	CSASFWDGESEAFF	TGCAGTGCTAGTTTCTGGGACGGAGAGTCTGAAGCTTTCTTT
TRBD1	15	NA	TRBJ1-5	TRBV4-2	CASSQENRGFRPQHF	TGTGCCAGCAGCCAAGAGAACAGGGGGTTTAGGCCCCAGCATTTT
NA	15	few	TRBJ1-1	TRBV5-8	CASSLEAGRSAEAFF	TGTGCCAGCAGCTTGGAAGCAGGGCGATCGGCTGAAGCTTTCTTT
NA	13	NA	TRBJ1-1	TRBV12-3/TRBV12-4	CASRKRAGTEAFF	TGTGCCAGCAGAAAGCGCGCCGGCACTGAAGCTTTCTTT
TRBD1	14	NA	TRBJ1-2	TRBV27	CASRGTVNYVGYTF	TGTGCCAGCCGTGGGACAGTGAACTATGTTGGCTACACCTTC
TRBD1	13	once	TRBJ1-2	TRBV5-1	CASSSPGGSGYTF	TGCGCCAGCAGCTCACCAGGGGGTTCTGGCTACACCTTC
TRBD2	13	NA	TRBJ2-7	TRBV5-6	CASSTSGAYEQYF	TGTGCCAGCAGTACTAGCGGGGCCTACGAGCAGTACTTC
TRBD1	13	NA	TRBJ1-2	TRBV10-3	CAISEGRQGANTF	TGTGCCATCAGTGAGGGACGACAGGGGGCGAATACCTTC
NA	14	NA	TRBJ1-3	TRBV30	CAWSEGGDGNTIYF	TGTGCCTGGAGTGAGGGAGGGGACGGAAACACCATATATTTT
NA	15	NA	TRBJ1-5	TRBV27	CASSLSVGSGQPQHF	TGTGCCAGCAGTTTATCGGTGGGGTCCGGTCAGCCCCAGCATTTT
NA	16	NA	TRBJ2-1	TRBV5-6	CASSLYLGGARNEQFF	TGTGCCAGCAGCTTGTATCTCGGGGGCGCGCGCAATGAGCAGTTCTTC
NA	13	NA	TRBJ1-4	TRBV30	CAWGGRGYEKLFF	TGTGCCTGGGGGGGCAGGGGCTATGAAAAACTGTTTTTT
NA	14	NA	TRBJ1-4	TRBV5-1	CASSFQGGNEKLFF	TGCGCCAGCAGCTTTCAGGGAGGTAATGAAAAACTGTTTTTT
NA	12	NA	TRBJ1-1	TRBV19	CASADGATEAFF	TGTGCCAGCGCAGACGGGGCTACTGAAGCTTTCTTT
NA	12	NA	TRBJ2-7	TRBV6-5	CASTRGAYEQYF	TGTGCCAGCACCCGGGGGGCGTACGAGCAGTACTTC
NA	17	NA	TRBJ1-3	TRBV11-2	CASSLSPQGLSGNTIYF	TGTGCCAGCAGCTTATCCCCACAGGGCCTCTCTGGAAACACCATATATTTT
TRBD1	15	NA	TRBJ2-7	TRBV30	CAWSDYHRGYGEQYF	TGTGCCTGGAGTGACTATCACAGGGGGTACGGGGAGCAGTACTTC
NA	16	once	TRBJ1-6	TRBV21-1	CASSSDRESRNSPLHF	TGTGCCAGCAGCTCTGACAGGGAATCCCGAAATTCACCCCTCCACTTT
TRBD1	15	NA	TRBJ2-7	TRBV9	CASSVAGQGVYEQYF	TGTGCCAGCAGCGTAGCGGGACAGGGAGTCTACGAGCAGTACTTC
TRBD1	16	NA	TRBJ2-6	TRBV24-1	CATGGRGLSGANVLTF	TGTGCCACCGGTGGCAGGGGGCTTTCTGGGGCCAACGTCCTGACTTTC
TRBD2	16	NA	TRBJ2-2	TRBV5-1	CASSFLAGSNTGELFF	TGCGCCAGCAGCTTTTTAGCGGGGTCGAACACCGGGGAGCTGTTTTTT
TRBD2	14	NA	TRBJ2-1	TRBV5-8	CASLLLGGMNEQFF	TGTGCCAGCCTCCTTCTCGGGGGGATGAATGAGCAGTTCTTC
TRBD2	20	NA	TRBJ2-3	TRBV5-8	CASSLLFSGLAGGFTDTQYF	TGTGCCAGCAGCTTGCTCTTTAGCGGGCTAGCGGGGGGGTTCACAGATACGCAGTATTTT
NA	12	NA	TRBJ1-2	TRBV12-3/TRBV12-4	CASSSEGYGYTF	TGTGCCAGCAGTTCGGAGGGTTATGGCTACACCTTC
TRBD1	16	NA	TRBJ2-7	TRBV14	CASSQLFGTGEYEQYF	TGTGCCAGCAGCCAACTATTCGGGACAGGTGAATACGAGCAGTACTTC
TRBD1	15	NA	TRBJ1-2	TRBV6-5	CASEGPTGGAYGYTF	TGTGCCAGCGAGGGCCCGACAGGGGGCGCATATGGCTACACCTTC
TRBD1	15	NA	TRBJ1-1	TRBV28	CASSFTGDANTEAFF	TGTGCCAGCAGTTTTACAGGGGACGCGAACACTGAAGCTTTCTTT